The 23 T cell receptor beta chains below all came from one sample that was sequenced in a study of blood T cell repertoires in COVID-19. Method: immunoSEQ multiplex PCR; TCRdb's copy keeps in-frame clones and lacks some. The sample consists of 180,000 or so clones, approximately 82% of them appearing once. The sequenced sample consisted of peripheral blood. The origin of the receptors is a human donor with acute or convalescent COVID-19. The donor label of this sample is uncertain.

This clone was recorded a few times. The chain couples TRBV28 to TRBJ1-1, with TRBD1 matching over 8 bases. Germline V gives CDR1 MDHEN, CDR2 SYDVKM. V shed 5 bases, J shed 7 bases, and the junction held 12 bases outside the gene matches. The CDR3 has 15 amino acids. CDR3 coding DNA: TGTGCCAGCAGTACTCCCGGGACAGGAGGTGGTGAAGCTTTCTTT. Translating it yields CASSTPGTGGGEAFF.

V gene TRBV19 combines with J gene TRBJ1-2; D not certain. CDR1 and CDR2 (germline): LNHDA, SQIVND (reference sequence). The CDR3 totals 16 residues. The germline V and J ends were trimmed by 11 bases and 0 bases, with 22 bases remaining between them. The CDR3 spells CASSTTSLGANYGYTF. The CDR3 coding sequence is TGTGCCTCCTCAACAACGTCACTCGGAGCTAACTATGGCTACACCTTC.

This rearrangement joins TRBV9 to TRBJ1-5, with no clear D. The germline V gene has CDR1 SGDLS and CDR2 YYNGEE. Trimming stripped 0 bases from V and 8 bases from J, with 12 bases between. The CDR3 has 14 residues. The CDR3 coding sequence is TGTGCCAGCAGCGTAGACTCCCGACGGGAGCCCCAGCATTTT. Translating it yields CASSVDSRREPQHF.

The V call is TRBV7-3, the J call TRBJ2-3, with 8 bases aligning to TRBD2. Germline V gene lookup returns CDR1 SGHTA and CDR2 FQGTGA. V gave up 5 bases and J gave up 8 bases; unmatched junction bases: 3. The CDR3 is made up of 12 amino acids. The CDR3 DNA sequence: TGTGCCAGCAGCCAACGGGGGGGTACGCAGTATTTT. Translation gives CASSQRGGTQYF.

This clone occurred a few times. DNA for the CDR3: TGTGCCAGCACACTGTCCCGGGCTCCCTCTAGCCTCTATGGCTACACCTTC. Its protein product is CASTLSRAPSSLYGYTF. The V and J genes are TRBV28 and TRBJ1-2; D call uncertain. Trimming left V 7 bases short and J 4 bases short, with 25 bases between. Germline V lookup: CDR1 MDHEN, CDR2 SYDVKM. The CDR3 has 17 residues.

The chain couples TRBV3-1 (or the pseudogene TRBV3-2) to TRBJ1-2; D ambiguous. V lost 4 bases, J lost 4 bases, and 16 bases lay in between. Germline assignment: CDR1 LGHDT and CDR2 YNNKEL (reference sequence). The CDR3 runs to 15 residues. In DNA form, the CDR3 reads TGTGCCAGCAGCCCAAGTGTCTTACGGAGCTATGGCTACACCTTC. It yields the protein CASSPSVLRSYGYTF.

Details on this clone: Other DNA sequences from this sample encode an identical CDR3 as well. The gene calls are TRBV18 and TRBJ2-5; 7 bases match TRBD2. This CDR3 is built from 14 residues. Germline V CDR1 and CDR2: KGHSH, LQKENI. Trimming at V came to 3 bases and at J to 2 bases, leaving 3 bases not matched to a gene. CDR3 protein: CASSPPSGQETQYF. The CDR3 bases are TGTGCCAGCTCACCTCCTAGCGGACAAGAGACCCAGTACTTC.

The V and J genes are TRBV11-2 and TRBJ1-3; unclear D gene. This CDR3 is 13 amino acids long. Germline V lookup: CDR1 SGHAT, CDR2 FQNNGV. V was shortened by 5 bases and J by 4 bases, with 9 bases between the two germline ends. The CDR3 DNA is TGTGCCAGCAGCCCGACTCAGGGAAACACCATATATTTT. Translating it yields CASSPTQGNTIYF.

This chain links TRBV7-8 with TRBJ1-5; 10 bases are shared with TRBD1. Looked up from germline, CDR1 is SGHVS and CDR2 is FQNEAQ. There are 15 residues in the CDR3. Trimming removed 5 bases from V and 2 bases from J; junction bases left unmatched: 3. Here the CDR3 reads CASSEGTGGNQPQHF. The CDR3 DNA reads as TGTGCCAGCAGCGAAGGGACAGGGGGCAATCAGCCCCAGCATTTT. The whole variable domain, filled in from reference TRBV7-8 and TRBJ1-5, reads GAGVSQSPRYKVAKRGQDVALRCDPISGHVSLFWYQQALGQGPEFLTYFQNEAQLDKSGLPSDRFFAERPEGSVSTLKIQRTQQEDSAVYLCASSEGTGGNQPQHFGDGTRLSIL.

A word on this clone: Within the sample, other DNA sequences also encode this same CDR3. The chain couples TRBV5-1 to TRBJ2-1, with 7 bases that match TRBD2. CDR3 length: 18 amino acids. Germline CDR1 and CDR2: SGHRS and YFSETQ. V shed 0 bases and J 4 bases; nucleotides not matched to a gene: 13. Here the CDR3 reads CASSLERASGRWYNEQFF. CDR3 nucleotides: TGCGCCAGCAGCTTGGAGAGGGCTAGCGGAAGGTGGTACAATGAGCAGTTCTTC. The whole variable domain, filled in from reference TRBV5-1 and TRBJ2-1, reads KAGVTQTPRYLIKTRGQQVTLSCSPISGHRSVSWYQQTPGQGLQFLFEYFSETQRNKGNFPGRFSGRQFSNSRSEMNVSTLELGDSALYLCASSLERASGRWYNEQFFGPGTRLTVL.

The chain carries TRBV18 and TRBJ1-3; 9 bases match TRBD1. V gave up 3 bases and J gave up 2 bases; unmatched junction bases: 5. Per the germline V gene, CDR1 is KGHSH and CDR2 is LQKENI. The CDR3 is made up of 16 amino acids. The CDR3 DNA reads TGTGCCAGCTCACCCGCGGGACAGGGCGCTGGAAACACCATATATTTT. Its protein product is CASSPAGQGAGNTIYF.

This clone has only one observation. The chain joins TRBV5-1 to TRBJ2-2; 9 bases line up with TRBD1. V shed 0 bases and J 6 bases; nucleotides not matched to a gene: 9. This CDR3 comprises 17 residues. Per the germline V gene, CDR1 is SGHRS and CDR2 is YFSETQ. The CDR3: CASSLDRGRLISGELFF. The CDR3 bases are TGCGCCAGCAGCTTGGACAGGGGGCGTTTAATATCCGGGGAGCTGTTTTTT.

In this sample, this clone turned up a few times. This chain uses TRBV15 with TRBJ2-3, with 9 bases matching TRBD1. Germline V gene data show CDR1 as LNHNV and CDR2 as YYDKDF (reference sequence). V lost 4 bases and J lost 5; bases outside the gene matches: 1. This CDR3 is built from 13 residues. The CDR3 region is CATSTDRGDTQYF. CDR3 nucleotides: TGTGCCACCAGCACGGACAGGGGAGATACGCAGTATTTT.

This clone appeared a single time. The V call is TRBV7-6, the J call TRBJ2-2, with 9 bases fitting TRBD1. The CDR3 totals 15 residues. The trim removed 1 base at V and 5 bases at J, leaving 2 bases unmatched. The germline V gene encodes CDR1 SGHVS and CDR2 FNYEAQ. The CDR3 sequence: CASSLGTGATGELFF. The CDR3 DNA is TGTGCCAGCAGCTTAGGGACAGGGGCGACCGGGGAGCTGTTTTTT.

V and J are TRBV7-9 and TRBJ2-3; 8 positions agree with TRBD2. The CDR3 extends over 16 amino acids. The junction had 7 bases not matched to a gene; V was cut back by 5 bases and J by 0 bases. Germline-derived CDR1 and CDR2 are SEHNR and FQNEAQ (reference sequence). The CDR3 region has the DNA TGTGCCAGCAGCGCCCGGACTAGCTCTAGCACAGATACGCAGTATTTT. Translation: CASSARTSSSTDTQYF.

The V gene is TRBV19, the J gene TRBJ1-2, with a tentative D call TRBD1 (6 bases). CDR3 size: 17 residues. V lost 5 bases and J 4 bases, leaving 23 bases between the germline ends. From germline, CDR1 is LNHDA and CDR2 SQIVND (reference sequence). The CDR3 sequence is CASSRRRQGMAPYGYTF. The CDR3 nucleotides are TGTGCCAGTAGTCGGCGAAGGCAGGGGATGGCTCCCTATGGCTACACCTTC.

This chain connects TRBV18 to TRBJ1-2; TRBD1 matches at 12 bases. The CDR3 contains 16 residues. Germline CDR1 is KGHSH and CDR2 is LQKENI. The ends lost 2 bases at V and 6 bases at J; junction bases unmatched: 7. The CDR3 bases are TGTGCCAGCTCACCAACGGGACAGGGGGCAAGAGATGGCTACACCTTC. It translates to CASSPTGQGARDGYTF.

In nucleotides, the CDR3 is TGTGCCAGCAGAGTCGACGGCGGGTCGGCTGGCTACACCTTC. Translating gives CASRVDGGSAGYTF. The V gene is TRBV28, the J gene TRBJ1-2; D ambiguous. Trimming left V 6 bases short and J 7 bases short, with 18 bases between. This CDR3 region has 14 residues. Per the germline V gene, CDR1 is MDHEN and CDR2 is SYDVKM.

The rearrangement joins TRBV9 to TRBJ2-1; 11 bases map to TRBD1. The CDR3 spans 17 residues. Germline values: CDR1 SGDLS, CDR2 YYNGEE. The V segment lost 4 bases and the J segment 9 bases; nucleotides outside the gene matches: 15. In DNA, the CDR3 is TGTGCCAGCAGCTATATAGCCGGGACAGGGGGTGGTGGTGAGCAGTTCTTC. Protein: CASSYIAGTGGGGEQFF. The full variable domain, completed using reference TRBV9 and TRBJ2-1, is DSGVTQTPKHLITATGQRVTLRCSPRSGDLSVYWYQQSLDQGLQFLIQYYNGEERAKGNILERFSAQQFPDLHSELNLSSLELGDSALYFCASSYIAGTGGGGEQFFGPGTRLTVL.

This chain joins TRBV10-3 and TRBJ1-1, with D possibly matching TRBD1 (5 bases). Trimming removed 7 bases at V and 6 bases at J, with 15 bases between. Germline lookup yields CDR1 ENHRY and CDR2 SYGVKD. CDR3 size: 13 residues. CDR3 region: CAIKTTGESEAFF. The DNA for the CDR3 is TGTGCCATCAAAACTACAGGAGAGTCTGAAGCTTTCTTT.

This sequence joins TRBV11-3 and TRBJ2-3; weak D call: TRBD2 (6 bases). This CDR3 spans 16 amino acids. The germline gives CDR1 SGHNT, CDR2 YENEEA. Between the trimmed V and J ends, which lost 5 bases and 2 bases, there was a span of 17 bases. In DNA, the CDR3 is TGTGCCAGCAGCCCGACCGGGAGCTCACTCACAGATACGCAGTATTTT. It yields the protein CASSPTGSSLTDTQYF.

A note on this clone: Other DNA sequences of this sample code for an identical CDR3. The V and J genes are TRBV30 and TRBJ2-5; D perhaps matches TRBD2 (5 bases). The CDR3 consists of 13 residues. V lost 1 base and J 2 bases, leaving 8 bases between the germline ends. In germline, CDR1 is GTSNPN, CDR2 SVGIG (reference sequence). The CDR3 DNA is TGTGCCTGGAGTGGCGGGCTTCAAGAGACCCAGTACTTC. The encoded protein is CAWSGGLQETQYF.

CDR3 DNA sequence: TGTGCCAGCAGCCCAGGACTAGCGGGAGGGGGCCCGGGGTCGACCCAGTACTTC. Residues: CASSPGLAGGGPGSTQYF. The rearrangement uses TRBV9 and TRBJ2-5, with 15 bases aligning to TRBD2. V trimming: 4 bases; J trimming: 7 bases; junction bases outside the gene matches: 14. CDR3 length: 18 residues. Germline CDR1 and CDR2: SGDLS and YYNGEE.